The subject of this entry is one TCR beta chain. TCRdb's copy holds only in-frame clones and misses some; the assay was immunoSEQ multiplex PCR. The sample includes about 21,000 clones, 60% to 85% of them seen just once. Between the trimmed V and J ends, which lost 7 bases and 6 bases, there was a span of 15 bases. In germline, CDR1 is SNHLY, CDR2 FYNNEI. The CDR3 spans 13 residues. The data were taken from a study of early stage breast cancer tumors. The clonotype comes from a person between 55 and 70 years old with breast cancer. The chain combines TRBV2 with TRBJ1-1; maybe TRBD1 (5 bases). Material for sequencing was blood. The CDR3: CASKAGGMPEAFF. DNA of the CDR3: TGTGCCAGCAAGGCCGGGGGGATGCCTGAAGCTTTCTTT.